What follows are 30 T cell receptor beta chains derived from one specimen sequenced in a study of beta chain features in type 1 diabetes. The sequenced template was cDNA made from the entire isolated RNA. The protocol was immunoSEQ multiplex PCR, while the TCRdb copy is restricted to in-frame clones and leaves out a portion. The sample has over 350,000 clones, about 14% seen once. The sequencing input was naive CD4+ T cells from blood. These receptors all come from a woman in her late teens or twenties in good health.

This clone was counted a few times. This CDR3 reads CASSLAGAGAYNEQFF. CDR3 DNA sequence: TGTGCCAGCAGCCTGGCGGGAGCGGGCGCCTACAATGAGCAGTTCTTC. This sequence joins TRBV11-2 and TRBJ2-1; TRBD2 agrees at 7 bases. Germline CDR1 SGHAT, CDR2 FQNNGV. The CDR3 spans 16 residues. With 5 bases clipped from V and 2 bases from J, the junction kept 9 bases outside the gene matches. The variable domain in full, completed from reference TRBV11-2 and TRBJ2-1, reads EAGVAQSPRYKIIEKRQSVAFWCNPISGHATLYWYQQILGQGPKLLIQFQNNGVVDDSQLPKDRFSAERLKGVDSTLKIQPAKLEDSAVYLCASSLAGAGAYNEQFFGPGTRLTVL.

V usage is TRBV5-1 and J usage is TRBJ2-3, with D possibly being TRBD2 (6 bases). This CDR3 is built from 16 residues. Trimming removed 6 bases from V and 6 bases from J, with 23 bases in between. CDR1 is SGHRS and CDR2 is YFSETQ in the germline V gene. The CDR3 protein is CASTNVQSGGWDTQYF. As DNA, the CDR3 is TGCGCCAGCACTAACGTACAAAGCGGAGGGTGGGATACGCAGTATTTT.

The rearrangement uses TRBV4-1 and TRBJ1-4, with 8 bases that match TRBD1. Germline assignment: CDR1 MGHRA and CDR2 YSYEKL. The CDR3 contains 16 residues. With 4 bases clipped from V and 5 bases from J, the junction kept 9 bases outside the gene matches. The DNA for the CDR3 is TGCGCCAGCAGCCGAGTAGTATCAGGGGGCAATGAAAAACTGTTTTTT. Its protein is CASSRVVSGGNEKLFF.

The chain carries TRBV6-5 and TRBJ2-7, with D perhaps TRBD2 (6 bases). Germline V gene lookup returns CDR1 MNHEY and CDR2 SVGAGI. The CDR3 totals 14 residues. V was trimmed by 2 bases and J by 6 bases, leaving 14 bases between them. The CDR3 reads CASSYLREDAEQYF. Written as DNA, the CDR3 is TGTGCCAGCAGTTACCTTAGGGAGGATGCCGAGCAGTACTTC.

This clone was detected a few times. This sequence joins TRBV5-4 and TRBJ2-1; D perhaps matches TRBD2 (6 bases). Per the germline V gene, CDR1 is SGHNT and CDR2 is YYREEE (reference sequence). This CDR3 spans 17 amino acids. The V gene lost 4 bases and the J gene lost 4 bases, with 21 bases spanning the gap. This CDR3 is CASSTLTVADPYNEQFF. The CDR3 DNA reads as TGTGCCAGCAGCACGCTGACTGTAGCGGACCCTTACAATGAGCAGTTCTTC.

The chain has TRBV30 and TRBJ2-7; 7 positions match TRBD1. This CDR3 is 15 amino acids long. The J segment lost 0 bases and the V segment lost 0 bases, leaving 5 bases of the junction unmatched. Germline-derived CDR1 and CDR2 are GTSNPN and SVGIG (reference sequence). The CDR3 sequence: CAWSVQAGGSYEQYF. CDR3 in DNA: TGTGCCTGGAGTGTACAGGCAGGGGGCTCCTACGAGCAGTACTTC. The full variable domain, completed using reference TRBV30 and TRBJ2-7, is SQTIHQWPATLVQPVGSPLSLECTVEGTSNPNLYWYRQAAGRGLQLLFYSVGIGQISSEVPQNLSASRPQDRQFILSSKKLLLSDSGFYLCAWSVQAGGSYEQYFGPGTRLTVT.

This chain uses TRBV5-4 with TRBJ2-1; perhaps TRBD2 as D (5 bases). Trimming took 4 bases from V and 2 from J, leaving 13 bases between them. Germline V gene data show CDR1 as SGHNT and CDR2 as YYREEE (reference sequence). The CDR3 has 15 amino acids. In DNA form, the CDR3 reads TGTGCCAGCAGCGTCAGCGGCACAACCTACAATGAGCAGTTCTTC. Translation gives CASSVSGTTYNEQFF.

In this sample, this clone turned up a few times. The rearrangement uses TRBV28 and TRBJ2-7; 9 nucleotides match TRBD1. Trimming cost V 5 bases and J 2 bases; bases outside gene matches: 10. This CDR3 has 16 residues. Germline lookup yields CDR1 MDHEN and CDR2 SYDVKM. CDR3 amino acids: CASSPVGTGRTYEQYF. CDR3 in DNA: TGTGCCAGCAGTCCCGTGGGGACAGGGAGGACCTACGAGCAGTACTTC.

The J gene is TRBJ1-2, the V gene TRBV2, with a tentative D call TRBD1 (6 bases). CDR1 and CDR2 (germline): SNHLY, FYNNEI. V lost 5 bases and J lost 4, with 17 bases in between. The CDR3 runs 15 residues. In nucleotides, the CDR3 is TGTGCCAGCAGTAGCGACAGGCTCCTTGGCTATGGCTACACCTTC. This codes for CASSSDRLLGYGYTF.

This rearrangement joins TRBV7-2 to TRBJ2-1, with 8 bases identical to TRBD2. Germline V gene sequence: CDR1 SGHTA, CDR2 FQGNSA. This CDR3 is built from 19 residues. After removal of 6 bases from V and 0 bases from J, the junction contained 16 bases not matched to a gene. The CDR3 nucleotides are TGTGCCAGCAGACAGGGACTAGATTTGTGGGTTAGCTCCTACAATGAGCAGTTCTTC. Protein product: CASRQGLDLWVSSYNEQFF.

The CDR3 nucleotides are TGTGCCAGCAGCTTTGCTAGCGGGAGGGCCTACGAGCAGTACTTC. Translated: CASSFASGRAYEQYF. The V and J genes are TRBV5-4 and TRBJ2-7; 12 bases map to TRBD2. Per germline, CDR1 SGHNT and CDR2 YYREEE (reference sequence). Germline trimming cut 2 bases from V and 2 bases from J; bases unmatched to any gene: 2. This CDR3 region has 15 residues.

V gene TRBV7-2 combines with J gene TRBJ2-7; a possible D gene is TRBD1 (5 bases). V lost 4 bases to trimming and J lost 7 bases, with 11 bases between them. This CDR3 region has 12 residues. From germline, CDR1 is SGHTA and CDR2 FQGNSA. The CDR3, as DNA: TGTGCCAGCAGCTCTTATAGACAGGAGCAGTACTTC. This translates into CASSSYRQEQYF. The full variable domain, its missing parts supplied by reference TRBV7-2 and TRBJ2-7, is GAGVSQSPSNKVTEKGKDVELRCDPISGHTALYWYRQSLGQGLEFLIYFQGNSAPDKSGLPSDRFSAERTGGSVSTLTIQRTQQEDSAVYLCASSSYRQEQYFGPGTRLTVT.

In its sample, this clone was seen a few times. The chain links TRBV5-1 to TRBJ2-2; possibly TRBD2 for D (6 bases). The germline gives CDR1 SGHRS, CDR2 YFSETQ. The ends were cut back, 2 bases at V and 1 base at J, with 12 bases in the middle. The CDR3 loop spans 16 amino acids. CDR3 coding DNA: TGCGCCAGCAGCTTAACACTAGCAGAGAACACCGGGGAGCTGTTTTTT. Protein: CASSLTLAENTGELFF.

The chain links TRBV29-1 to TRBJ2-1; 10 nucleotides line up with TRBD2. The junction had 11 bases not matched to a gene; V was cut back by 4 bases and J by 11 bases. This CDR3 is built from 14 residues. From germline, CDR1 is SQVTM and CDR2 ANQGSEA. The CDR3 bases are TGCAGCGTTGCACCTCTAGCGGGAGAGACCCAGCAGTTCTTC. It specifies CSVAPLAGETQQFF.

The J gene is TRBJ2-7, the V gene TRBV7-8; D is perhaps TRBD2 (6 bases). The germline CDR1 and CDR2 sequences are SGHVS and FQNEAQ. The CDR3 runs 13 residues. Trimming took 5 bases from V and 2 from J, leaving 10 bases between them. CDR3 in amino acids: CASSATGAYEQYF. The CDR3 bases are TGTGCCAGCAGCGCCACGGGGGCCTACGAGCAGTACTTC.

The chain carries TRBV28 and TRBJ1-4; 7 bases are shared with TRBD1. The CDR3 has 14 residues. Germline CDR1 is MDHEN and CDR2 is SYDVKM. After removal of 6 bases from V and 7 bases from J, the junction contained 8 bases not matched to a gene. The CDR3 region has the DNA TGTGCCAGCAGCGTACGACAGGGTGGTGAAAAACTGTTTTTT. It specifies CASSVRQGGEKLFF.

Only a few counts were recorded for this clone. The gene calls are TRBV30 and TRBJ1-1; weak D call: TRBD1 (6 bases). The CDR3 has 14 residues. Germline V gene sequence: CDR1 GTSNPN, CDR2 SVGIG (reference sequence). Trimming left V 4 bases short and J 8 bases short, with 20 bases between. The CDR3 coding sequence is TGTGCCTGGATGAGTGTAGGGCAGGGGTACGAAGCTTTCTTT. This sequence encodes CAWMSVGQGYEAFF.

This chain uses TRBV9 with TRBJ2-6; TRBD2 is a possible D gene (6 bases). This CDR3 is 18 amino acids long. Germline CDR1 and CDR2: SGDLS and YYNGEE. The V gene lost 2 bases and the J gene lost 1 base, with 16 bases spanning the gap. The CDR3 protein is CASSVRAVGGSGANVLTF. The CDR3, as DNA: TGTGCCAGCAGCGTCAGGGCGGTAGGAGGGTCTGGGGCCAACGTCCTGACTTTC.

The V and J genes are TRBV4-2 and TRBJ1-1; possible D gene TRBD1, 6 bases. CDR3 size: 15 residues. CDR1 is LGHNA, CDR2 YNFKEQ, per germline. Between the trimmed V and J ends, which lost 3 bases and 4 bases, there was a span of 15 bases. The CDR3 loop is CASSQGHRVGTEAFF. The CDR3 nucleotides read TGTGCCAGCAGCCAGGGCCACAGGGTAGGCACTGAAGCTTTCTTT.

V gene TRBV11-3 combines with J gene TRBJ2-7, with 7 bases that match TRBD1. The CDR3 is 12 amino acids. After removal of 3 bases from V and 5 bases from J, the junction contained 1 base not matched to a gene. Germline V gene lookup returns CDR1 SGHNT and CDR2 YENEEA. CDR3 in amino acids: CASSFDRDEQYF. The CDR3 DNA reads TGTGCCAGCAGCTTCGACAGGGACGAGCAGTACTTC.

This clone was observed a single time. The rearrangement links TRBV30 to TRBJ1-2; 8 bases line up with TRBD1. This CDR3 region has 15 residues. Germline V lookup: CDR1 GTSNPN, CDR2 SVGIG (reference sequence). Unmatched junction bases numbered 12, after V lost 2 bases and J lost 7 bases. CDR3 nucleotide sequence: TGTGCCTGGAGTCGGGCAGGGGGCTCATACTCTGGCTACACCTTC. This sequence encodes CAWSRAGGSYSGYTF.

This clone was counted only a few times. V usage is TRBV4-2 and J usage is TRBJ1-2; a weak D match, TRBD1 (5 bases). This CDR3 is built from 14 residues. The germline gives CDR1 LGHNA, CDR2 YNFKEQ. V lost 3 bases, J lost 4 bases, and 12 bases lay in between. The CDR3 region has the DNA TGTGCCAGCAGCCATAAGACAGCCACCTATGGCTACACCTTC. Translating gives CASSHKTATYGYTF.

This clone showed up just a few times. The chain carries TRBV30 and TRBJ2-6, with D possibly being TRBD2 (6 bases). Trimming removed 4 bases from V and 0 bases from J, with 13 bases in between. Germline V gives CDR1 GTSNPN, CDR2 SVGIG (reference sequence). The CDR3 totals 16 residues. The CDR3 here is CAWTLRDFSGANVLTF. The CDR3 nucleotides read TGTGCCTGGACTCTCCGGGACTTCTCTGGGGCCAACGTCCTGACTTTC.

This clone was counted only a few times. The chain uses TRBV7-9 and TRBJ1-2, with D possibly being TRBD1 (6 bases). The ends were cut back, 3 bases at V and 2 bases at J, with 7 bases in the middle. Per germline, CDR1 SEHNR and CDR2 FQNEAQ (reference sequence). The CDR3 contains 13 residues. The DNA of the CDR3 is TGTGCCAGCAGCTTTCAGGGGAACTATGGCTACACCTTC. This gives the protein CASSFQGNYGYTF.

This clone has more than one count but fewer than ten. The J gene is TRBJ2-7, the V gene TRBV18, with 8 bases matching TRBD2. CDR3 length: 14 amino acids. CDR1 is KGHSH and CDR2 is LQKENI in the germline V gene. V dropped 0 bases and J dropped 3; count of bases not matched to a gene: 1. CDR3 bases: TGTGCCAGCTCACCACCGGCGGGAGGCTACGAGCAGTACTTC. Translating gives CASSPPAGGYEQYF.

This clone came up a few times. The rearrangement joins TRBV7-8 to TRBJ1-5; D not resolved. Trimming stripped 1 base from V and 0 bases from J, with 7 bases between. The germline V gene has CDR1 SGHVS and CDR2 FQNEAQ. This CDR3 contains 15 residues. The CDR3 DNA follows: TGTGCCAGCAGCTTAGGGCAGTCTAGCAATCAGCCCCAGCATTTT. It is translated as CASSLGQSSNQPQHF.

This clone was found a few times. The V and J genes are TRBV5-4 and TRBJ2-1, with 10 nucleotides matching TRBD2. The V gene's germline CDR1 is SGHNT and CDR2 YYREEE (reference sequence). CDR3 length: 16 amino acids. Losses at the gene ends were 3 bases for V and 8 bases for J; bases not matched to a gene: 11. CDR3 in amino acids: CASSSPSGSWSDEQFF. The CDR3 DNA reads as TGTGCCAGCAGCTCCCCTAGCGGGAGTTGGAGCGATGAGCAGTTCTTC.

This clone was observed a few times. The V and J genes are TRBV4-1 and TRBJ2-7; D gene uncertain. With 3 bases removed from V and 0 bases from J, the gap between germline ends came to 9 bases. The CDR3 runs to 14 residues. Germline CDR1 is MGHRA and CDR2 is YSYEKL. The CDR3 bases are TGCGCCAGCAGCCATGCAGGCTTCTCCTACGAGCAGTACTTC. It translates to CASSHAGFSYEQYF.

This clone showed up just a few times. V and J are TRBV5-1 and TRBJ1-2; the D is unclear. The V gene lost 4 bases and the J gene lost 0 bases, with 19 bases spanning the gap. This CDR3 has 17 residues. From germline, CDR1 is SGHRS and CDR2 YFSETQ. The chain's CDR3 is CASSPDPARLANYGYTF. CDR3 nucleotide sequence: TGCGCCAGCAGCCCCGATCCGGCCCGTCTAGCTAACTATGGCTACACCTTC.

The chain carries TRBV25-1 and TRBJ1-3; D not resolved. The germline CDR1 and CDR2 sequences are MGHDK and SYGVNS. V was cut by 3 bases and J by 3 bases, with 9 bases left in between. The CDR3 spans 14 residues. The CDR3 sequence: CASSEARGGNTIYF. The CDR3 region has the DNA TGTGCCAGCAGTGAGGCCCGGGGTGGAAACACCATATATTTT. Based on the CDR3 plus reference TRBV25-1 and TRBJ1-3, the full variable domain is EADIYQTPRYLVIGTGKKITLECSQTMGHDKMYWYQQDPGMELHLIHYSYGVNSTEKGDLSSESTVSRIRTEHFPLTLESARPSHTSQYLCASSEARGGNTIYFGEGSWLTVV.